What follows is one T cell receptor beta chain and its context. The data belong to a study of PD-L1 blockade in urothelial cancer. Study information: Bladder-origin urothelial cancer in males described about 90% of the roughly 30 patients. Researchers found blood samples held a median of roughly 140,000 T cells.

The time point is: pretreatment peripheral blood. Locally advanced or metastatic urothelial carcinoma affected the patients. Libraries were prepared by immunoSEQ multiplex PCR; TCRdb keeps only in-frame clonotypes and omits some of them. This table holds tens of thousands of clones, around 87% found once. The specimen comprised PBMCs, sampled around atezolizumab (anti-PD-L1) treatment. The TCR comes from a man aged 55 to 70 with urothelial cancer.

DNA of the CDR3: TGCGCCAGCAGCCAAGAGGGGGGGAACACCGGGGAGCTGTTTTTT. Translating gives CASSQEGGNTGELFF. This rearrangement joins TRBV4-3 to TRBJ2-2; D may be TRBD2 (6 bases). Trimming pared 0 bases from V and 1 base from J, leaving 6 bases between. CDR3 length: 15 residues. Per the germline V gene, CDR1 is LGHNA and CDR2 is YSLEER.